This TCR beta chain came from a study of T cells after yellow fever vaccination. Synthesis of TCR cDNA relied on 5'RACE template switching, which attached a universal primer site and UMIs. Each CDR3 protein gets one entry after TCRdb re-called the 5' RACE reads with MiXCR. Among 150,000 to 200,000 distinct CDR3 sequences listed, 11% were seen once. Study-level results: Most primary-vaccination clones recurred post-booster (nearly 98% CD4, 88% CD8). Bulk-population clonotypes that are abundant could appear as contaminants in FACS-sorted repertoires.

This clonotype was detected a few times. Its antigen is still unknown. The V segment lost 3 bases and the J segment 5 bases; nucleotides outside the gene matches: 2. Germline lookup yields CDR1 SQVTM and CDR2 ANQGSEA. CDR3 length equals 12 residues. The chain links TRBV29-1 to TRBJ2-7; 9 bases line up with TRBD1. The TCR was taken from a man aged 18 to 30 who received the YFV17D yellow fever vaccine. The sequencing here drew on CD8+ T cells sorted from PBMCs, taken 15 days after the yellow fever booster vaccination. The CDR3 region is CSVETGGNEQYF. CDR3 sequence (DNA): TGCAGCGTTGAGACAGGGGGTAACGAGCAGTACTTC.